Presented here are 11 T cell receptor beta chains from one specimen sequenced in a study of spatial heterogeneity in lung cancer. TCRdb re-called the 5' RACE reads through MiXCR, storing one row per CDR3 protein. The table includes about 48,000 distinct CDR3 sequences, roughly 5% detected once. Time point indicated: sample taken at primary tumor resection. Material for sequencing was whole RNA from tumor, nontumor lung or frozen PBMC, left unsorted. Material: PBMCs, obtained at surgery. Receptors were obtained from a male donor with early-stage non-small cell lung cancer.

This clonotype was detected many times. The V call is TRBV5-1, the J call TRBJ2-5; D unresolved. V was pared by 1 base and J by 6 bases, with 13 bases between. This CDR3 comprises 14 residues. Per the germline V gene, CDR1 is SGHRS and CDR2 is YFSETQ. The DNA for the CDR3 is TGCGCCAGCAGCTTGAACTGGCAGGCGCAGACCCAGTACTTC. Its translation is CASSLNWQAQTQYF.

The sample holds many counts of this clonotype. This rearrangement joins TRBV9 to TRBJ1-2; D possibly corresponds to TRBD1 (6 bases). The germline V gene encodes CDR1 SGDLS and CDR2 YYNGEE. The CDR3 contains 14 residues. Trimming took 4 bases from V and 3 from J, leaving 13 bases between them. The CDR3 here is CASSPSTGYYGYTF. CDR3 DNA: TGTGCCAGCAGCCCCTCAACAGGGTACTATGGCTACACCTTC.

The sample holds many counts of this clonotype. The V call is TRBV7-6, the J call TRBJ1-1; 7 bases fit TRBD1. Per germline, CDR1 SGHVS and CDR2 FNYEAQ. CDR3 size: 14 residues. The V segment lost 4 bases and the J segment 1 base; nucleotides outside the gene matches: 3. DNA of the CDR3: TGTGCCAGCAGCTCGGGACAGACGAACACTGAAGCTTTCTTT. Protein sequence: CASSSGQTNTEAFF.

This clonotype was observed many times. The V call is TRBV5-1, the J call TRBJ1-5; no definite D call. Germline V lookup: CDR1 SGHRS, CDR2 YFSETQ. Between the trimmed V and J ends, which lost 0 bases and 0 bases, there was a span of 7 bases. This CDR3 has 15 amino acids. CDR3 coding DNA: TGCGCCAGCAGCTTGGCCGGCTATAGCAATCAGCCCCAGCATTTT. This gives the protein CASSLAGYSNQPQHF.

This clonotype occurred many times. This rearrangement joins TRBV2 to TRBJ2-1; TRBD2 might be the D (5 bases). V lost 4 bases to trimming and J lost 9 bases, with 13 bases between them. The CDR3 sequence is 13 residues long. The V gene's germline CDR1 is SNHLY and CDR2 FYNNEI. For the CDR3, the DNA is TGTGCCAGCAGTGTGTACGGGGAATCTGAGCAGTTCTTC. Its translation is CASSVYGESEQFF.

This clonotype was found many times. The chain combines TRBV6-1 with TRBJ1-4; possibly TRBD1 for D (6 bases). Trimming took off 0 bases at V and 0 bases at J, with 11 bases between the two ends. The CDR3 is made up of 17 amino acids. Germline V CDR1 and CDR2: MNHNS, SASEGT. The DNA for the CDR3 is TGTGCCAGCAGTGAAGCGCGGGGGCACTCAACTAATGAAAAACTGTTTTTT. Amino acid sequence: CASSEARGHSTNEKLFF.

This clonotype was observed at least ten times. This rearrangement joins TRBV7-2 to TRBJ1-6; no clear D. V was cut by 6 bases and J by 10 bases, with 16 bases left in between. Per the germline V gene, CDR1 is SGHTA and CDR2 is FQGNSA. The CDR3 length is 14 residues. CDR3 sequence reads: CASSRTGSSSPLHF. In DNA, the CDR3 is TGTGCCAGCAGTCGTACCGGGAGTAGCTCACCCCTCCACTTT.

This clonotype was found many times. This chain connects TRBV28 to TRBJ2-5, with TRBD2 identical over 14 bases. CDR1 MDHEN and CDR2 SYDVKM come from the germline V gene. V gave up 4 bases and J gave up 4 bases; unmatched junction bases: 5. The CDR3 consists of 16 residues. The CDR3 loop is CASSSPGLAGGETQYF. The CDR3, as DNA: TGTGCCAGCAGTTCCCCCGGACTAGCGGGAGGAGAGACCCAGTACTTC.

This clonotype came up many times. This chain joins TRBV12-3 or TRBV12-4 and TRBJ1-6, with D perhaps matching TRBD1 (6 bases). This CDR3 is 14 amino acids long. The V gene lost 6 bases and the J gene lost 7 bases, with 13 bases spanning the gap. The DNA for the CDR3 is TGTGCCAGCAGCCTCACAGGGTTGAATTCACCCCTCCACTTT. Translation: CASSLTGLNSPLHF.

In its sample, this clonotype was seen many times. V and J are TRBV12-3 or TRBV12-4 and TRBJ2-7; 10 positions agree with TRBD2. V was clipped by 5 bases and J by 3 bases; unmatched bases: 22. CDR3 length: 20 residues. The CDR3 is CASSPKRRLAGSFVRYEQYF. Here the CDR3 DNA reads TGTGCCAGCAGTCCCAAACGTAGACTAGCGGGCTCTTTCGTACGCTACGAGCAGTACTTC.

This clonotype was seen ten or more times. This chain connects TRBV6-2 or TRBV6-3 to TRBJ1-2; possible D gene TRBD1, 5 bases. Deletions cut 6 bases from V and 4 bases from J, with 15 bases between. Germline V gene lookup returns CDR1 MNHEY and CDR2 SVGEGT. CDR3 size: 14 residues. CDR3 sequence (DNA): TGTGCCAGCAGCCCACCCGACAGATTCTATGGCTACACCTTC. Its protein is CASSPPDRFYGYTF.